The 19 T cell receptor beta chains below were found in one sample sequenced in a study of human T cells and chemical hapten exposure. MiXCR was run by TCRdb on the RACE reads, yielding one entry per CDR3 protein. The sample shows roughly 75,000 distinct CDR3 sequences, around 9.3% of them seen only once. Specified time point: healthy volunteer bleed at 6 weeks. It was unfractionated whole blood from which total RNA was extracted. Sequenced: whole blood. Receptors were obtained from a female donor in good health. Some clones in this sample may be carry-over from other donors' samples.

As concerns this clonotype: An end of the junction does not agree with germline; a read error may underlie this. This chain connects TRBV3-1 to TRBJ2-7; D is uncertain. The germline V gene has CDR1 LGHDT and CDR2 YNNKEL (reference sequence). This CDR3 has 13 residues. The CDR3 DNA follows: TGTGCCAGCAGCCAAGTAAGGTCCTCCGAGCAGTACTTC. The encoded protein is CASSQVRSSEQYF.

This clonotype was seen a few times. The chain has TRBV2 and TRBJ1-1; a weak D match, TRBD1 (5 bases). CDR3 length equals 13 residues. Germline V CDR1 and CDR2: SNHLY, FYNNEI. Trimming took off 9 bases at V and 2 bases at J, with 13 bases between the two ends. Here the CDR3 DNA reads TGTGCCAGGGAGGGGCCGGTTAACACTGAAGCTTTCTTT. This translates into CAREGPVNTEAFF.

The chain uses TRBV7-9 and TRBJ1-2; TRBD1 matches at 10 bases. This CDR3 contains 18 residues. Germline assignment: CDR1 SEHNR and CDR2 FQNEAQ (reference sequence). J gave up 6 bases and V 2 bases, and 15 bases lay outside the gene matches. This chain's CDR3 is CASSLSTGGDERSDGYTF. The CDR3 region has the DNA TGTGCCAGCAGCTTATCGACAGGGGGCGATGAGCGATCCGATGGCTACACCTTC.

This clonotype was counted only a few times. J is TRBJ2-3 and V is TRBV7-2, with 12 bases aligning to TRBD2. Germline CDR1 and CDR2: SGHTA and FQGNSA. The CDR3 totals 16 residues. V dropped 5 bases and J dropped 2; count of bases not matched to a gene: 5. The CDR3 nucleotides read TGTGCCAGCAGCCCGACTAGCGGGGGAGTCACAGATACGCAGTATTTT. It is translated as CASSPTSGGVTDTQYF.

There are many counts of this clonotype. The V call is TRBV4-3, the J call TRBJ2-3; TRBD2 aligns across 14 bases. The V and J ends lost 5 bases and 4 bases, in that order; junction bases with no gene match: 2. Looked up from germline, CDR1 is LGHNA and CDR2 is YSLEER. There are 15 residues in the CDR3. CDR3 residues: CASSSTSGGADTQYF. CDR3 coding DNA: TGCGCCAGCAGCTCGACTAGCGGGGGGGCAGATACGCAGTATTTT.

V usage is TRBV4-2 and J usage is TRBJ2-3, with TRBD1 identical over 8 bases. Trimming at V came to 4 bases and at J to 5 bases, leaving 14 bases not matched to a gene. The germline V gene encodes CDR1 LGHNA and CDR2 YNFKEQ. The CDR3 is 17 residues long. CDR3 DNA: TGTGCCAGCAGCCCTTTCCAGGGGGCGCCTTTTGGAGATACGCAGTATTTT. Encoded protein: CASSPFQGAPFGDTQYF.

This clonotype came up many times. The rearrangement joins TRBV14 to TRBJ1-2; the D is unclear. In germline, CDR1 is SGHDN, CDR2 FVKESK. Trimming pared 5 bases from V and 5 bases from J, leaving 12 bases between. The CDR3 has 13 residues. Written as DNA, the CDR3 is TGTGCCAGCAGCTCCTGGACGCCGTATGGCTACACCTTC. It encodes CASSSWTPYGYTF.

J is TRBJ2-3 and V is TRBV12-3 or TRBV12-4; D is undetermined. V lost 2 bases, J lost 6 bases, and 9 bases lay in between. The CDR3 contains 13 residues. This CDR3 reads CASSLQNRDTQYF. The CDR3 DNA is TGTGCCAGCAGTTTACAGAATAGGGATACGCAGTATTTT.

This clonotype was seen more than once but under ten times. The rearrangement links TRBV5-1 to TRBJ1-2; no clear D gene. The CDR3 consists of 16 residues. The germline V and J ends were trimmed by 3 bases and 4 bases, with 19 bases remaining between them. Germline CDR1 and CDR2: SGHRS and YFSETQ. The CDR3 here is CASSSSAGSQVYGYTF. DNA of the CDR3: TGCGCCAGCAGCTCGTCTGCGGGGTCCCAGGTCTATGGCTACACCTTC.

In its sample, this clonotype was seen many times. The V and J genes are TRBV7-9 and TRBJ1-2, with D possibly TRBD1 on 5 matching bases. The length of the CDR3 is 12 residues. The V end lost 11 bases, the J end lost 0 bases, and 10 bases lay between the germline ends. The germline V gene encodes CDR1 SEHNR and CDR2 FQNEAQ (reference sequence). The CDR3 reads CAQGPANYGYTF. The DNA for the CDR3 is TGTGCCCAGGGACCTGCTAACTATGGCTACACCTTC.

CDR3 region: CASSLVSGGEKLFF. The CDR3 bases are TGCGCCAGCAGCTTGGTTTCGGGGGGTGAAAAACTGTTTTTT. The chain recombines TRBV5-1 with TRBJ1-4; D possibly corresponds to TRBD1 (5 bases). CDR3 length: 14 residues. Germline V CDR1 and CDR2: SGHRS, YFSETQ. The V gene lost 0 bases and the J gene lost 7 bases, with 10 bases spanning the gap.

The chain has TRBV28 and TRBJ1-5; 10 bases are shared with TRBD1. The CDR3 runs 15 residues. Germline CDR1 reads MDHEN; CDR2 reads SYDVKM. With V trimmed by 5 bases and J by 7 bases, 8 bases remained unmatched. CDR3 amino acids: CASSVTGGWGQPQHF. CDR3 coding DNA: TGTGCCAGCAGTGTGACAGGGGGCTGGGGGCAGCCCCAGCATTTT. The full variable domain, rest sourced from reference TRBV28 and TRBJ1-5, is DVKVTQSSRYLVKRTGEKVFLECVQDMDHENMFWYRQDPGLGLRLIYFSYDVKMKEKGDIPEGYSVSREKKERFSLILESASTNQTSMYLCASSVTGGWGQPQHFGDGTRLSIL.

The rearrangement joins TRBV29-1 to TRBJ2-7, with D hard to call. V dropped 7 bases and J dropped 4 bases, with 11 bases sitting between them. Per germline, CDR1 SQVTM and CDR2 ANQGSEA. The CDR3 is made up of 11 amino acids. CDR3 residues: CSAAGSYEQYF. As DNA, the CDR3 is TGCAGCGCAGCTGGGTCTTACGAGCAGTACTTC.

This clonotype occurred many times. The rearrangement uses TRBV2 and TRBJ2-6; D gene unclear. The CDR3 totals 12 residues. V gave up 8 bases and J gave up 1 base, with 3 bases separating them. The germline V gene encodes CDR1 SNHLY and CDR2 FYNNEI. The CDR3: CASGSGANVLTF. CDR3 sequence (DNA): TGTGCCAGCGGATCTGGGGCCAACGTCCTGACTTTC.

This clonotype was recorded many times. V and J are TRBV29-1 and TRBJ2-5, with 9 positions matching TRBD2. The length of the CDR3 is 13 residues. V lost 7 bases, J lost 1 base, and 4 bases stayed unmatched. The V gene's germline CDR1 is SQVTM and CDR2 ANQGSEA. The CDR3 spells CSAGRGGQETQYF. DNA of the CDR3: TGCAGCGCTGGGCGGGGGGGCCAAGAGACCCAGTACTTC.

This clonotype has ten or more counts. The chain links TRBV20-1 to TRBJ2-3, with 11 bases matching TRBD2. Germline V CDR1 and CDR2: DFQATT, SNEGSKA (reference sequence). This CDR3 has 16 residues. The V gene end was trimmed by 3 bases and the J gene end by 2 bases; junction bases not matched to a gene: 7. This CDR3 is CSARAGTSGYTDTQYF. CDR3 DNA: TGCAGTGCTAGGGCCGGGACTAGCGGTTACACAGATACGCAGTATTTT.

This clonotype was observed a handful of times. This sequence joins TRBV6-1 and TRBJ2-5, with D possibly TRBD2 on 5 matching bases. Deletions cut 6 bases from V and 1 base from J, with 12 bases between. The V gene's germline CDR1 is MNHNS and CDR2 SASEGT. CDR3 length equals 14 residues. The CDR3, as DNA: TGTGCCAGCAGCCCGAGGACTTGCCAAGAGACCCAGTACTTC. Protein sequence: CASSPRTCQETQYF.

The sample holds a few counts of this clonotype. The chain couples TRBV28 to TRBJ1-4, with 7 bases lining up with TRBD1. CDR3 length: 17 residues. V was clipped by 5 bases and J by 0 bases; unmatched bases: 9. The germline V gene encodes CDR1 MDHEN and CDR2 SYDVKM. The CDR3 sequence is CASSPGGGPATNEKLFF. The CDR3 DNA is TGTGCCAGCAGTCCCGGAGGGGGCCCTGCAACTAATGAAAAACTGTTTTTT. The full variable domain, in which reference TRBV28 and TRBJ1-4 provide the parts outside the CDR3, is DVKVTQSSRYLVKRTGEKVFLECVQDMDHENMFWYRQDPGLGLRLIYFSYDVKMKEKGDIPEGYSVSREKKERFSLILESASTNQTSMYLCASSPGGGPATNEKLFFGSGTQLSVL.

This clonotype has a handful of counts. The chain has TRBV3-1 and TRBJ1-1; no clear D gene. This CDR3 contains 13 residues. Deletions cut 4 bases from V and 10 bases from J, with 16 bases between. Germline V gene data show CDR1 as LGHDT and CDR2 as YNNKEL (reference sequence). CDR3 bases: TGTGCCAGCAGCCCCGTACTTTATTGGGGAGCTTTCTTT. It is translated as CASSPVLYWGAFF.